The rows below give T cell receptor beta chains drawn from one sample of a study of control samples from healthy donors and cancer patients. Only in-frame clones appear in the TCRdb table, and some are missing; sequencing was by immunoSEQ multiplex PCR. This table holds about 96,000 clones, approximately 95% found once. Input material: blood. The source is a man aged 18-30 years in good health. The CDR3 runs from the conserved cysteine through the conserved F or W. The D gene is left open where the match is weak.

NA,TRBV27,TRBJ2-1,CASSLSQLALNEQFF,TGTGCCAGCAGTTTATCGCAGCTAGCCCTGAATGAGCAGTTCTTC
TRBD1,TRBV30,TRBJ2-1,CAWSEQGEQFF,TGTGCCTGGAGCGAACAGGGGGAGCAGTTCTTC
NA,TRBV7-8,TRBJ1-2,CASSYLGTNYGYTF,TGTGCCAGCAGCTACTTAGGGACTAACTATGGCTACACCTTC
NA,TRBV27,TRBJ1-2,CASSPGRGYGYTF,TGTGCCAGCAGCCCCGGGCGGGGCTATGGCTACACCTTC
NA,TRBV30,TRBJ1-2,CAWSEWGYGYTF,TGTGCCTGGAGTGAATGGGGCTATGGCTACACCTTC
TRBD1,TRBV6-5,TRBJ1-2,CASSLGQTYGYTF,TGTGCCAGCAGTTTGGGACAGACCTATGGCTACACCTTC
TRBD2,TRBV7-6,TRBJ2-2,CASSYLAGDTGELFF,TGTGCCAGCAGCTACCTAGCGGGAGACACCGGGGAGCTGTTTTTT
TRBD1,TRBV28,TRBJ2-7,CASSRTGGLGEQYF,TGTGCCAGCAGTCGGACAGGGGGATTAGGCGAGCAGTACTTC
TRBD1,TRBV12-3/TRBV12-4,TRBJ1-2,CASGQDYGYTF,TGTGCCAGCGGACAGGACTATGGCTACACCTTC
NA,TRBV2,TRBJ1-1,CASSELVTTPEAFF,TGTGCCAGCAGTGAATTGGTGACGACCCCTGAAGCTTTCTTT
NA,TRBV30,TRBJ1-4,CPSSAELFF,TGCCCCTCCTCGGCAGAACTGTTTTTT
NA,TRBV7-3,TRBJ2-5,CASSQSPTGETQYF,TGTGCCAGCAGCCAAAGCCCTACCGGGGAGACCCAGTACTTC
TRBD1,TRBV5-1,TRBJ1-4,CASSAATGPNEKLFF,TGCGCCAGCAGCGCAGCGACAGGGCCTAATGAAAAACTGTTTTTT
NA,TRBV19,TRBJ1-1,CASSLLYRVRNTEAFF,TGTGCCAGTAGCCTATTGTACAGGGTGAGGAACACTGAAGCTTTCTTT
NA,TRBV19,TRBJ1-6,CASRDGTWSPLHF,TGTGCCAGTAGGGACGGGACTTGGTCACCCCTCCACTTT
TRBD1,TRBV5-5,TRBJ1-1,CASSFGTGYMNTEAFF,TGTGCCAGCAGCTTTGGGACAGGTTATATGAACACTGAAGCTTTCTTT
TRBD1,TRBV5-1,TRBJ2-3,CASSWGTGDTDTQYF,TGCGCCAGCAGCTGGGGGACAGGGGACACAGATACGCAGTATTTT
NA,TRBV6-5,TRBJ2-7,CASSYSGEQYF,TGTGCCAGCAGTTACTCAGGCGAGCAGTACTTC
TRBD1,TRBV6-6,TRBJ1-2,CASSYQGTGERDGYTF,TGTGCCAGCAGTTACCAGGGGACAGGGGAAAGGGACGGCTACACCTTC
NA,TRBV2,TRBJ2-5,CATIGGRETQYF,TGTGCCACGATCGGAGGTCGAGAGACCCAGTACTTC
NA,TRBV30,TRBJ2-2,CAWSSPGELFF,TGTGCCTGGAGCTCCCCCGGGGAGCTGTTTTTT
NA,TRBV5-5,TRBJ2-7,CASSWTAYEQYF,TGTGCCAGCAGCTGGACAGCCTACGAGCAGTACTTC
NA,TRBV4-3,TRBJ1-2,CASSQGTSGTYGYTF,TGCGCCAGCAGCCAAGGGACGTCGGGGACCTATGGCTACACCTTC
NA,TRBV15,TRBJ1-3,CATSSTGYGNTIYF,TGTGCCACCAGCAGTACCGGGTATGGAAACACCATATATTTT
NA,TRBV18,TRBJ2-6,CAIPAGQPSSGANVLTF,TGTGCCATCCCCGCCGGCCAGCCAAGCTCTGGGGCCAACGTCCTGACTTTC
TRBD2,TRBV7-8,TRBJ2-1,CASSLLLAGGHYNEQFF,TGTGCCAGCAGCTTACTTCTAGCGGGGGGGCACTACAATGAGCAGTTCTTC
TRBD2,TRBV4-2,TRBJ2-1,CASSPESLAGDYNEQFF,TGTGCCAGCAGCCCCGAATCACTAGCGGGGGATTACAATGAGCAGTTCTTC
NA,TRBV19,TRBJ1-3,CASKGRRADSGNTIYF,TGTGCCAGTAAGGGGAGAAGAGCAGACTCTGGAAACACCATATATTTT
TRBD1,TRBV13,TRBJ1-1,CASSLYRRQGVVGTEAFF,TGTGCCAGCAGCTTATATAGGAGACAGGGGGTTGTGGGGACTGAAGCTTTCTTT
NA,TRBV6-5,TRBJ1-2,CASSYSDYGYTF,TGTGCCAGCAGTTACTCAGATTATGGCTACACCTTC
NA,TRBV5-1,TRBJ1-1,CASSLERLNMNTEAFF,TGCGCCAGCAGCTTGGAACGATTGAACATGAACACTGAAGCTTTCTTT
NA,TRBV6-5,TRBJ2-4,CASRENIQYF,TGTGCCAGCAGGGAAAACATTCAGTACTTC
NA,TRBV7-3,TRBJ2-2,CASSPGGGADTGELFF,TGTGCCAGCAGCCCCGGGGGCGGAGCGGACACCGGGGAGCTGTTTTTT
TRBD2,TRBV29-1,TRBJ2-3,CSVPPSGGRSSTDTQYF,TGCAGCGTTCCACCTAGCGGGGGGCGTTCTAGCACAGATACGCAGTATTTT
TRBD2,TRBV10-3,TRBJ2-3,CAISLGGGETDTQYF,TGTGCCATCAGCCTAGGTGGGGGGGAGACAGATACGCAGTATTTT
TRBD1,TRBV7-9,TRBJ1-4,CASSEGAGEKLFF,TGTGCCAGCAGCGAGGGGGCGGGGGAAAAACTGTTTTTT
TRBD2,TRBV29-1,TRBJ2-1,CSVDVLAGVGEQFF,TGCAGCGTTGATGTACTAGCGGGAGTGGGTGAGCAGTTCTTC
TRBD1,TRBV25-1,TRBJ2-1,CASSEFLGTGVDEQFF,TGTGCCAGCAGTGAATTTCTGGGGACAGGGGTTGATGAGCAGTTCTTC
TRBD1,TRBV11-2,TRBJ2-1,CASSHRGHGNNEQFF,TGTGCCAGCAGCCACAGGGGGCACGGGAACAATGAGCAGTTCTTC
TRBD1,TRBV6-5,TRBJ2-2,CASTSTGEGELFF,TGTGCCAGCACCTCAACAGGGGAAGGGGAGCTGTTTTTT
NA,TRBV11-2,TRBJ1-2,CASSLDPSGTWGYTF,TGTGCCAGCAGCTTAGACCCCTCAGGGACGTGGGGCTACACCTTC
NA,TRBV6-5,TRBJ1-1,CASSYSGKGENTEAFF,TGTGCCAGCAGTTACTCGGGTAAGGGAGAGAACACTGAAGCTTTCTTT
TRBD1,TRBV19,TRBJ1-5,CASSGGTGDNSNQPQHF,TGTGCCAGTAGTGGAGGGACAGGAGATAATAGCAATCAGCCCCAGCATTTT
NA,TRBV29-1,TRBJ1-4,CSARSGGGGEKLFF,TGCAGCGCTCGGTCTGGGGGCGGTGGAGAAAAACTGTTTTTT
TRBD2,TRBV3-1/TRBV3-2,TRBJ2-5,CASSQDGPLRTSGRDQETQYF,TGTGCCAGCAGCCAAGATGGGCCCCTACGGACTAGCGGGAGGGATCAAGAGACCCAGTACTTC
NA,TRBV30,TRBJ1-2,CAWSVFGGYYGYTF,TGTGCCTGGAGTGTATTTGGGGGCTACTATGGCTACACCTTC
NA,TRBV5-6,TRBJ1-6,CASSLQRITVSPLHF,TGTGCCAGCAGCTTGCAAAGAATCACGGTTTCACCCCTCCACTTT